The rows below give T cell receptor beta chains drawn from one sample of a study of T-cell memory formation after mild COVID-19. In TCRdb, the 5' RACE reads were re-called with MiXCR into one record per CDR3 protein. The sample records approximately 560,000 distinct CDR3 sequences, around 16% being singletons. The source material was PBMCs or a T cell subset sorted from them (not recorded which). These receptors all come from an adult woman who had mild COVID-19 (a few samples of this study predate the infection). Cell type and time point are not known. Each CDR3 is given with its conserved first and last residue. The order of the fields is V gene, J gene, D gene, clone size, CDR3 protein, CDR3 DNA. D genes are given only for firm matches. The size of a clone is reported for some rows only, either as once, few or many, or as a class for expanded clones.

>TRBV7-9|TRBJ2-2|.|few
CASSFLGVSNTGELFF
TGTGCCAGCAGCTTTTTGGGGGTTTCGAACACCGGGGAGCTGTTTTTT
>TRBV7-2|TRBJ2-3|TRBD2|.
CASRLGLAGARTDTQYF
TGTGCCAGCCGCTTGGGGCTAGCGGGGGCCCGCACAGATACGCAGTATTTT
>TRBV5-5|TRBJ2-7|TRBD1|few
CASSLGQGVDYEQYF
TGTGCCAGCAGCTTGGGGCAGGGGGTGGACTACGAGCAGTACTTC
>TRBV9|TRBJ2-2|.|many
CASSVGGNTGELFF
TGTGCCAGCAGCGTAGGCGGAAACACCGGGGAGCTGTTTTTT
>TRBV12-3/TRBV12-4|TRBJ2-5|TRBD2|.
CASSLGYAGGETQYF
TGTGCCAGCAGCCTAGGGTATGCGGGAGGGGAGACCCAGTACTTC
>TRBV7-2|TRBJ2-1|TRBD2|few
CASSQLRLASNEQFF
TGTGCCAGCAGCCAACTCCGACTAGCGTCCAATGAGCAGTTCTTC
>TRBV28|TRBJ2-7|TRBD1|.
CASSFGDSPYEQYF
TGTGCCAGCAGTTTCGGGGACAGTCCCTACGAGCAGTACTTC
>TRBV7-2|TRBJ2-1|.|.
CASSSAVGFYNEQFF
TGTGCCAGCAGTTCGGCGGTCGGCTTCTACAATGAGCAGTTCTTC
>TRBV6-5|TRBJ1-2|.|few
CASSLFSEGHYGYTF
TGTGCCAGCAGCCTGTTCAGCGAGGGACACTATGGCTACACCTTC
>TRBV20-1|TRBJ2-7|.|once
CSARGGELSSYEQYF
TGCAGTGCTAGAGGTGGAGAGTTAAGCTCCTACGAGCAGTACTTC
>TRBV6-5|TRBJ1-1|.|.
CASSYLTDILNTEAFF
TGTGCCAGCAGTTACTTGACAGATATCTTGAACACTGAAGCTTTCTTT
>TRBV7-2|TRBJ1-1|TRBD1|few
CASSLVSTGKYTEAFF
TGTGCCAGCAGCTTAGTATCGACAGGGAAATACACTGAAGCTTTCTTT
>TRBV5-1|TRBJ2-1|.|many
CASSLGTSYNEQFF
TGCGCCAGCAGCTTAGGTACCTCCTACAATGAGCAGTTCTTC
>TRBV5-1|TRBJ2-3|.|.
CASSLSATGIDTQYF
TGCGCCAGCAGCTTAAGCGCCACTGGGATTGATACGCAGTATTTT
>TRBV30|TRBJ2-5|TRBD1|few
CAWSGTGVRETQYF
TGTGCCTGGAGTGGGACAGGGGTTCGAGAGACCCAGTACTTC
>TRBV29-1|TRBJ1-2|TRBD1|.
CSAWDRESGYTF
TGCAGCGCATGGGACAGGGAAAGTGGCTACACCTTC
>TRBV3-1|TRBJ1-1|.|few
CASSQLRWGTNTEAFF
TGTGCCAGCAGCCAGCTCCGGTGGGGGACGAACACTGAAGCTTTCTTT
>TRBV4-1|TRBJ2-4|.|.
CASSQHRLAKNIQYF
TGCGCCAGCAGCCAACACAGACTAGCCAAAAACATTCAGTACTTC
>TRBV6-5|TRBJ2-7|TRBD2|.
CASRGLAGGHPYEQYF
TGTGCCAGCAGGGGACTAGCGGGAGGCCACCCCTACGAGCAGTACTTC
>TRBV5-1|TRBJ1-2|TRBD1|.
CASSLARRQGAGGYTF
TGCGCCAGCAGCTTGGCCCGGAGACAGGGGGCAGGTGGCTACACCTTC
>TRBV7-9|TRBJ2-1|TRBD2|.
CASSSSGGAHNEQFF
TGTGCCAGCAGCTCTAGCGGGGGGGCCCACAATGAGCAGTTCTTC
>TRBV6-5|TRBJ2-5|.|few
CASSPTTRAPQETQYF
TGTGCCAGCAGTCCCACGACTAGAGCACCCCAAGAGACCCAGTACTTC
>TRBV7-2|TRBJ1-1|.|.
CASSFQGFREAFF
TGTGCCAGCAGTTTTCAGGGTTTTCGGGAAGCTTTCTTT
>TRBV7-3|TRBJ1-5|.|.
CASSSGFGQPQHF
TGTGCCAGCAGCTCGGGATTTGGCCAGCCCCAGCATTTT
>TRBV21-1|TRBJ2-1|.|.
CASSKKRLEQFF
TGTGCCAGCAGCAAAAAGAGACTAGAGCAGTTCTTC
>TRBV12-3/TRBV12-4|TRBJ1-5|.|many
CASSLSGVRNQPQHF
TGTGCCAGCAGTTTATCCGGGGTTCGCAATCAGCCCCAGCATTTT
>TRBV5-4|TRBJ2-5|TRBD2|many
CASSLRTSGAQETQYF
TGTGCCAGCAGCCTTAGGACTAGCGGGGCCCAAGAGACCCAGTACTTC
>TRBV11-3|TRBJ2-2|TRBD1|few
CASSSRQGANTGELFF
TGTGCCAGCAGCTCCAGACAGGGGGCGAACACCGGGGAGCTGTTTTTT
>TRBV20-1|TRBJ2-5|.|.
CSAPSGGRETQYF
TGCAGTGCGCCCAGTGGGGGGCGGGAGACCCAGTACTTC
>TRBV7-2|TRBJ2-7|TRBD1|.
CASSSYRGPYEQYF
TGTGCCAGCAGCTCATACAGGGGGCCCTACGAGCAGTACTTC
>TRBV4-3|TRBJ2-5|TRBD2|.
CASSQVYPGLAMRETQYF
TGCGCCAGCAGCCAAGTATACCCCGGACTAGCGATGCGAGAGACCCAGTACTTC
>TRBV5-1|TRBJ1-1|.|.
CASSLRTWDTEAFF
TGCGCCAGCAGCTTGCGGACGTGGGACACTGAAGCTTTCTTT
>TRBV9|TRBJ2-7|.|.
CASSPWDTISYEQYF
TGTGCCAGCAGCCCGTGGGACACTATATCCTACGAGCAGTACTTC
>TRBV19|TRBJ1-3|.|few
CASSPVAGAGNTIYF
TGTGCCAGTAGTCCAGTGGCTGGGGCGGGAAACACCATATATTTT
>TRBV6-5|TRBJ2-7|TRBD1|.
CASSDPRSGQRYEQYF
TGTGCCAGCAGTGACCCCCGGTCGGGACAGCGATACGAGCAGTACTTC
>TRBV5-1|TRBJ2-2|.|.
CASSYSETRDTGELFF
TGCGCCAGCAGCTATTCCGAGACAAGGGACACCGGGGAGCTGTTTTTT
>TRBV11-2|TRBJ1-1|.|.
CASSLPGLFTEAFF
TGTGCCAGCAGCTTACCGGGGCTGTTCACTGAAGCTTTCTTT
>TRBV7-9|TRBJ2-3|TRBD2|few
CASSAGDGTDTQYF
TGTGCCAGCAGTGCGGGGGACGGCACAGATACGCAGTATTTT
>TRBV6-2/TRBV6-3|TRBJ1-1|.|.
CASSYNYRMNTEAFF
TGTGCCAGCAGTTACAACTACAGGATGAACACTGAAGCTTTCTTT
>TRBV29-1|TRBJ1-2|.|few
CSAYTGYGYTF
TGCAGCGCTTACACGGGATATGGCTACACCTTC
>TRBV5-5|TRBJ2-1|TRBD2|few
CASTSWGLAGYNEQFF
TGTGCCAGCACCTCCTGGGGACTAGCGGGGTACAATGAGCAGTTCTTC